A single sample gave rise to the 17 T cell receptor beta chains below, sequenced in a study of Ad26.COV2.S vaccination and SARS-CoV-2 variants. Sequencing was performed with immunoSEQ multiplex PCR; in TCRdb, only in-frame clones are kept and a portion is missing. In the table there are about 400,000 clones, approximately 88% of which are singletons. The treatment was: roughly 19 received Ad26.COV2.S at low or high dose, single or two shots; about five received placebo; per-sample allocation not given. Sampling took place 63 days after the first vaccine or placebo injection. The specimen comprised peripheral blood, sampled in a trial of Ad26.COV2.S vaccine versus placebo. The receptors here all came from a person aged 18-65 years who received the Ad26.COV2.S COVID-19 vaccine or a placebo.

V gene TRBV7-9 combines with J gene TRBJ2-7; D gene uncertain. The CDR3 contains 15 residues. Germline V gene data show CDR1 as SEHNR and CDR2 as FQNEAQ (reference sequence). V dropped 4 bases and J dropped 3 bases, with 16 bases sitting between them. Here the CDR3 DNA reads TGTGCCAGCAGCTCAGAGGACGCGCCCGACTACGAGCAGTACTTC. Amino acid sequence: CASSSEDAPDYEQYF.

The V and J genes are TRBV28 and TRBJ1-3, with 7 bases lining up with TRBD1. The CDR3 extends over 15 amino acids. Germline CDR1 MDHEN, CDR2 SYDVKM. Germline trimming cut 5 bases from V and 2 bases from J; bases unmatched to any gene: 6. The CDR3 sequence: CASSLETGTGNTIYF. CDR3 nucleotides: TGTGCCAGCAGTCTAGAGACAGGGACTGGAAACACCATATATTTT.

The V call is TRBV10-2, the J call TRBJ2-5; 7 nucleotides line up with TRBD1. With V trimmed by 7 bases and J by 1 base, 6 bases remained unmatched. The CDR3 has 14 residues. Germline V gene sequence: CDR1 WSHSY, CDR2 SAAADI. CDR3 in amino acids: CASTKTGLQETQYF. CDR3 DNA: TGCGCCAGCACAAAGACAGGGCTCCAAGAGACCCAGTACTTC.

The chain carries TRBV11-3 and TRBJ1-2, with 7 bases that match TRBD1. This CDR3 contains 9 residues. The junction had 3 bases not matched to a gene; V was cut back by 8 bases and J by 12 bases. Germline CDR1 reads SGHNT; CDR2 reads YENEEA. The CDR3 sequence: CASQTGNTF. CDR3 sequence (DNA): TGTGCCAGCCAGACAGGGAACACCTTC.

The rearrangement links TRBV24-1 to TRBJ1-5, with D possibly TRBD1 on 6 matching bases. The CDR3 covers 17 residues. CDR1 KGHDR and CDR2 SFDVKD come from the germline V gene. Trimming pared 2 bases from V and 4 bases from J, leaving 17 bases between. The CDR3 DNA reads as TGTGCCACCAGTGATTCGACCACAGGGTGGGTGAATCAGCCCCAGCATTTT. Its translation is CATSDSTTGWVNQPQHF.

This chain uses TRBV7-9 with TRBJ1-1, with a tentative D call TRBD1 (6 bases). Germline CDR1 is SEHNR and CDR2 is FQNEAQ (reference sequence). Between the trimmed V and J ends, which lost 5 bases and 1 base, there was a span of 17 bases. The CDR3 sequence is 16 residues long. The CDR3 DNA follows: TGTGCCAGCAGCCCTGAAAGTACAGGGAGGAACACTGAAGCTTTCTTT. Translation: CASSPESTGRNTEAFF.

The genes are TRBV29-1 and TRBJ1-2; D is ambiguous. CDR3 length: 10 amino acids. From germline, CDR1 is SQVTM and CDR2 ANQGSEA. Trimming took off 3 bases at V and 6 bases at J, with 5 bases between the two ends. The CDR3 bases are TGCAGCGTTGATAGTAATGGCTACACCTTC. Protein: CSVDSNGYTF. Together with reference TRBV29-1 and TRBJ1-2, the CDR3 gives the full variable domain: SAVISQKPSRDICQRGTSLTIQCQVDSQVTMMFWYRQQPGQSLTLIATANQGSEATYESGFVIDKFPISRPNLTFSTLTVSNMSPEDSSIYLCSVDSNGYTFGSGTRLTVV.

V and J are TRBV7-2 and TRBJ2-3; no reliable D call. Trimming cost V 0 bases and J 0 bases, with 7 bases left between them. The germline V gene encodes CDR1 SGHTA and CDR2 FQGNSA. The CDR3 is 15 amino acids. The CDR3 bases are TGTGCCAGCAGCTTAGCAGGTCTAAGCACAGATACGCAGTATTTT. The encoded protein is CASSLAGLSTDTQYF.

The rearrangement uses TRBV28 and TRBJ1-4; 7 bases map to TRBD1. Germline V lookup: CDR1 MDHEN, CDR2 SYDVKM. The CDR3 extends over 15 amino acids. V shed 5 bases, J shed 7 bases, and the junction held 10 bases outside the gene matches. The chain's CDR3 is CASSRTDRFGEKLFF. For the CDR3, the DNA is TGTGCCAGCAGTAGGACGGACAGGTTTGGTGAAAAACTGTTTTTT. Looking up the rest from reference TRBV28 and TRBJ1-4 gives the full variable domain: DVKVTQSSRYLVKRTGEKVFLECVQDMDHENMFWYRQDPGLGLRLIYFSYDVKMKEKGDIPEGYSVSREKKERFSLILESASTNQTSMYLCASSRTDRFGEKLFFGSGTQLSVL.

The chain links TRBV19 to TRBJ1-1; no definite D call. CDR1 LNHDA and CDR2 SQIVND come from the germline V gene (reference sequence). The CDR3 extends over 13 amino acids. Trimming removed 4 bases at V and 1 base at J, with 7 bases between. CDR3 residues: CASSSQKNTEAFF. The CDR3 bases are TGTGCCAGTAGTAGCCAAAAGAACACTGAAGCTTTCTTT.

The chain employs TRBV3-1 (or the pseudogene TRBV3-2) and TRBJ2-7, with D perhaps given as TRBD1 or TRBD2 (6 bases each). From germline, CDR1 is LGHDT and CDR2 YNNKEL (reference sequence). Trimming stripped 1 base from V and 6 bases from J, with 10 bases between. The CDR3 is made up of 13 amino acids. CDR3 region: CASSQAGAPEQYF. CDR3 bases: TGTGCCAGCAGCCAAGCGGGGGCCCCCGAGCAGTACTTC.

The chain carries TRBV24-1 and TRBJ2-3, with D perhaps TRBD2 (7 bases). CDR3 length: 14 amino acids. The germline V gene has CDR1 KGHDR and CDR2 SFDVKD. V was clipped by 8 bases and J by 0 bases, with 11 bases between them. CDR3 coding DNA: TGTGCCACCAAGGGGGGGGTTAGCACAGATACGCAGTATTTT. It encodes CATKGGVSTDTQYF.

The chain links TRBV15 to TRBJ2-5; D might be TRBD2 (7 bases). CDR3 length: 14 amino acids. The germline V gene encodes CDR1 LNHNV and CDR2 YYDKDF (reference sequence). Trimming removed 4 bases at V and 4 bases at J, with 13 bases between. The CDR3 is CATSKLGGPETQYF. For the CDR3, the DNA is TGTGCCACCAGCAAGCTCGGGGGGCCAGAGACCCAGTACTTC.

The chain employs TRBV27 and TRBJ2-1, with TRBD2 identical over 13 bases. Germline CDR1 and CDR2: MNHEY and SMNVEV (reference sequence). The junction had 6 bases not matched to a gene; V was cut back by 3 bases and J by 7 bases. The CDR3 consists of 16 residues. The CDR3 coding sequence is TGTGCCAGCAGTTTCCTACTAGCGGGGGGGCAGAATGAGCAGTTCTTC. Protein product: CASSFLLAGGQNEQFF.

The J gene is TRBJ2-6, the V gene TRBV6-5; D call uncertain. V was trimmed by 5 bases and J by 0 bases, leaving 2 bases between them. Germline V gives CDR1 MNHEY, CDR2 SVGAGI. The CDR3 sequence is 13 residues long. CDR3 sequence reads: CASSLSGANVLTF. CDR3 DNA: TGTGCCAGCAGTCTCTCTGGGGCCAACGTCCTGACTTTC.

The chain has TRBV9 and TRBJ1-1, with 7 bases matching TRBD1. J was trimmed by 1 base and V by 4 bases; bases with no gene match: 10. This CDR3 comprises 16 residues. From germline, CDR1 is SGDLS and CDR2 YYNGEE. The CDR3 protein is CASSPDRAFRNTEAFF. The CDR3 region has the DNA TGTGCCAGCAGCCCCGACAGGGCCTTCAGGAACACTGAAGCTTTCTTT.

The count of this clone is one. The J gene is TRBJ2-7, the V gene TRBV20-1; 11 nucleotides match TRBD2. The junction had 9 bases not matched to a gene; V was cut back by 3 bases and J by 2 bases. Germline assignment: CDR1 DFQATT and CDR2 SNEGSKA (reference sequence). The CDR3 is 16 amino acids. CDR3 residues: CSASPASGGKPYEQYF. CDR3 nucleotide sequence: TGCAGTGCTAGTCCGGCTAGCGGGGGGAAGCCCTACGAGCAGTACTTC.